What follows are 29 T cell receptor beta chains derived from one specimen sequenced in a study of T cells expressing NK-cell markers. TCRdb reprocessed the 5' RACE reads, with one entry per CDR3 protein and no DNA. There are under 600,000 distinct CDR3 sequences in the sample, with over 1.3% held by the top ten. The sample consisted of blood T cells: a sorted CD56 or NKG2C T cell subset, CD4+ or CD8+ T cells, or bulk PBMC T cells (not recorded which). The source of these receptors is a woman in her forties or fifties in good health.

The CDR3 loop reads CASSPSRGRNYGYTF. The chain joins TRBV5-4 to TRBJ1-2; TCRdb designates TRBD1, a call that cannot be tested without DNA. CDR1 is SGHNT, CDR2 YYREEE, per germline (reference sequence). The CDR3 covers 15 residues.

This sequence joins TRBV15 and TRBJ1-4; TCRdb returns TRBD1, unconfirmable since there is no DNA. Germline values: CDR1 LNHNV, CDR2 YYDKDF (reference sequence). The CDR3 sequence is 13 residues long. The CDR3 loop reads CATEDRGAEKLFF.

The J gene is TRBJ2-1, the V gene TRBV9. This CDR3 is 15 amino acids long. From germline, CDR1 is SGDLS and CDR2 YYNGEE. The CDR3 here is CASSVGLGSYNEQFF.

The rearrangement uses TRBV5-1 and TRBJ2-1; TCRdb's D gene call, TRBD1, goes unchecked for lack of DNA. This CDR3 contains 16 residues. Per germline, CDR1 SGHRS and CDR2 YFSETQ. CDR3 sequence reads: CASSLNAGAILNEQFF.

The chain carries TRBV20-1 and TRBJ1-3. The CDR3 has 15 amino acids. Per germline, CDR1 DFQATT and CDR2 SNEGSKA (reference sequence). The chain's CDR3 is CSARDPGSSGNTIYF.

The chain links TRBV12-3 or TRBV12-4 to TRBJ1-1. CDR3 size: 12 residues. The CDR3 protein is CASSLWINEAFF.

The rearrangement uses TRBV10-3 and TRBJ1-1. The CDR3 spans 13 residues. CDR1 and CDR2 from the germline V gene are ENHRY and SYGVKD. The CDR3 loop reads CAISEGPPLEAFF.

The V gene is TRBV5-1, the J gene TRBJ1-2; TCRdb selects TRBD1, and the lack of DNA leaves this call unchecked. Germline CDR1 reads SGHRS; CDR2 reads YFSETQ. The CDR3 consists of 13 residues. The CDR3 protein is CASRGDFGYGYTF.

The chain joins TRBV27 to TRBJ2-6; TCRdb names TRBD2, which stays unverified in the absence of DNA. In germline, CDR1 is MNHEY, CDR2 SMNVEV (reference sequence). The CDR3 consists of 18 residues. CDR3 amino acids: CASTLRLAGKSGANVLTF.

This chain links TRBV20-1 with TRBJ1-2; TCRdb reports TRBD1, a call that lacks DNA to check it against. Per the germline V gene, CDR1 is DFQATT and CDR2 is SNEGSKA (reference sequence). This CDR3 region has 13 residues. The CDR3 loop is CSAPRAGYYGYTF.

The V gene is TRBV5-5, the J gene TRBJ1-1. Germline assignment: CDR1 SGHKS and CDR2 YYEKEE (reference sequence). CDR3 size: 13 residues. Here the CDR3 reads CASSGNLNTEAFF.

The V call is TRBV4-1, the J call TRBJ2-3; TCRdb's assignment of TRBD1 cannot be checked, as there is no DNA. CDR1 is MGHRA and CDR2 is YSYEKL in the germline V gene. The CDR3 covers 17 residues. The CDR3 is CASSQGGGKQRTDTQYF.

The chain is built from TRBV7-8 and TRBJ2-3; there is no DNA to check the TCRdb D call of TRBD1. The CDR3 totals 17 residues. Germline V gives CDR1 SGHVS, CDR2 FQNEAQ. CDR3 sequence reads: CASSLFSMGRAGYTQYF.

The chain has TRBV3-1 and TRBJ2-7. The CDR3 sequence is 15 residues long. Per germline, CDR1 LGHDT and CDR2 YNNKEL (reference sequence). CDR3: CASSQDPSIINEQYF.

The chain links TRBV20-1 to TRBJ2-1; lacking DNA, the TRBD2 call made by TCRdb goes unchecked. Germline values: CDR1 DFQATT, CDR2 SNEGSKA (reference sequence). The CDR3 totals 14 residues. CDR3 sequence: CSAPSGRGYNEQFF.

The chain employs TRBV12-3 or TRBV12-4 and TRBJ1-5; TCRdb's D call of TRBD1 is untestable without DNA. This CDR3 contains 16 residues. CDR3 region: CASTIGGQGPNQPQHF.

The chain recombines TRBV5-6 with TRBJ2-5; TCRdb designates TRBD1, a call that cannot be tested without DNA. CDR3 size: 15 residues. CDR1 and CDR2 (germline): SGHDT, YYEEEE. CDR3 region: CASSWDRGLRETQYF.

This chain connects TRBV27 to TRBJ2-1; the D call of TRBD2 rests on TCRdb alone, since no DNA is present to check it. The germline V gene has CDR1 MNHEY and CDR2 SMNVEV (reference sequence). The CDR3 is made up of 13 amino acids. The CDR3 reads CFFWAPIADEQFF.

CDR3 sequence reads: CATSRGGVDIQYF. The chain links TRBV24-1 to TRBJ2-4; lacking DNA, the TRBD2 call made by TCRdb goes unchecked. This CDR3 contains 13 residues. Germline loops: CDR1 KGHDR, CDR2 SFDVKD.

The rearrangement uses TRBV5-1 and TRBJ2-1; TCRdb indicates TRBD1, and absent DNA this call remains unverified. Germline CDR1 is SGHRS and CDR2 is YFSETQ. This CDR3 contains 14 residues. CDR3 loop: CASRGQGAYNEQFF.

The rearrangement uses TRBV7-2 and TRBJ2-3; the TCRdb call, TRBD2, lacks DNA for checking. CDR1 SGHTA and CDR2 FQGNSA come from the germline V gene. CDR3 size: 18 residues. The CDR3 loop reads CASSLAATSGPSTDTQYF.

This rearrangement joins TRBV11-3 to TRBJ2-3. The CDR3 contains 12 residues. Germline values: CDR1 SGHNT, CDR2 YENEEA. CDR3 residues: CASRDHTDTQYF.

The genes are TRBV5-4 and TRBJ2-5; absent DNA, TCRdb's TRBD1 call cannot be checked. The CDR3 extends over 14 amino acids. The germline V gene has CDR1 SGHNT and CDR2 YYREEE (reference sequence). CDR3 sequence reads: CASSSAPGQETQYF.

The chain has TRBV20-1 and TRBJ1-2; TCRdb's assignment of TRBD1 cannot be checked, as there is no DNA. Germline V lookup: CDR1 DFQATT, CDR2 SNEGSKA (reference sequence). CDR3 length equals 13 residues. The CDR3 spells CSAILPQGWGYTF.

The V gene is TRBV4-2, the J gene TRBJ1-3. This CDR3 has 16 amino acids. Germline V lookup: CDR1 LGHNA, CDR2 YNFKEQ. CDR3: CASSQETTDSGNTIYF.

The chain carries TRBV5-1 and TRBJ2-5; the D gene TCRdb calls, TRBD1, cannot be checked with no DNA. CDR3 size: 19 residues. Germline V gene sequence: CDR1 SGHRS, CDR2 YFSETQ. Here the CDR3 reads CASSLILGQAGPSQETQYF.

V and J are TRBV7-9 and TRBJ2-5; there is no DNA to check the TCRdb D call of TRBD2. Germline loops: CDR1 SEHNR, CDR2 FQNEAQ (reference sequence). The length of the CDR3 is 17 residues. The CDR3 loop reads CASSLAGREAGLGTQYF.

The chain is built from TRBV27 and TRBJ2-7; with no DNA, the TCRdb D assignment of TRBD2 cannot be verified. Germline V gives CDR1 MNHEY, CDR2 SMNVEV (reference sequence). CDR3 length equals 15 residues. The CDR3: CASRRVVVGLGEQYF.

The rearrangement joins TRBV30 to TRBJ1-5; TCRdb gives TRBD1 as the D gene, but with no DNA this cannot be confirmed. The CDR3 runs to 17 residues. CDR1 and CDR2 (germline): GTSNPN, SVGIG (reference sequence). The CDR3 protein is CAWSLTRTAYSNQPQHF.